The 5 T cell receptor beta chains reported below all come from one sample, sequenced in a study of neoadjuvant anti-PD-1 for oral cavity cancer. The time point: after neoadjuvant nivolumab, at surgical resection. Clones were read by immunoSEQ multiplex PCR, and TCRdb kept only the in-frame ones, dropping some. The repertoire holds 72,000 or so clones, with roughly nine tenths as singletons. The specimen was PBMCs, collected after nivolumab (anti-PD-1) treatment. These receptors were collected from a person aged 35 to 85 with oral cavity squamous cell carcinoma.

The rearrangement joins TRBV30 to TRBJ2-7; 8 nucleotides match TRBD1. Germline CDR1 and CDR2: GTSNPN and SVGIG (reference sequence). The trim removed 2 bases at V and 2 bases at J, leaving 2 bases unmatched. The CDR3 loop spans 13 amino acids. CDR3 nucleotides: TGTGCCTGGAGTCGGGACAGGACCTACGAGCAGTACTTC. This sequence encodes CAWSRDRTYEQYF.

This chain connects TRBV9 to TRBJ1-1, with unresolved D. The CDR3 loop spans 12 amino acids. CDR1 SGDLS and CDR2 YYNGEE come from the germline V gene. V was cut by 1 base and J by 7 bases, with 8 bases left in between. In DNA form, the CDR3 reads TGTGCCAGCAGCGTACTAGGTGGTGAAGCTTTCTTT. Its translation is CASSVLGGEAFF.

This chain links TRBV27 with TRBJ1-2; possible D gene TRBD1, 5 bases. V was clipped by 6 bases and J by 0 bases, with 11 bases between them. From germline, CDR1 is MNHEY and CDR2 SMNVEV (reference sequence). The CDR3 is 14 residues long. CDR3 coding DNA: TGTGCCAGCAGGCTCAGGGTTTCTAACTATGGCTACACCTTC. Its translation is CASRLRVSNYGYTF.

This clone has only a few counts. The gene calls are TRBV7-8 and TRBJ2-5; D is unclear. Germline loops: CDR1 SGHVS, CDR2 FQNEAQ. CDR3 length: 18 residues. V was trimmed by 4 bases and J by 5 bases, leaving 26 bases between them. As DNA, the CDR3 is TGTGCCAGCAGCTGGATATTCCCGTCGGGTTCATCCGGGGAGACCCAGTACTTC. It yields the protein CASSWIFPSGSSGETQYF.

The V and J genes are TRBV7-9 and TRBJ2-2; the D gene could be TRBD1 or TRBD2 (5 bases each). V lost 1 base to trimming and J lost 3 bases, with 12 bases between them. Germline V gives CDR1 SEHNR, CDR2 FQNEAQ (reference sequence). The CDR3 runs to 16 residues. The CDR3 DNA sequence: TGTGCCAGCAGCTTAGGGGACCTAAGGGACACCGGGGAGCTGTTTTTT. The encoded protein is CASSLGDLRDTGELFF.